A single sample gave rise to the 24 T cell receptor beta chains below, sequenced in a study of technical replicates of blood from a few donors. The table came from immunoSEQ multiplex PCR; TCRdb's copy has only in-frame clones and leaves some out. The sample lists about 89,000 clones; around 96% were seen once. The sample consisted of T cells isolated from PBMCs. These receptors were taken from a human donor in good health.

In nucleotides, the CDR3 is TGTGCCAGCACATTTCCATCCGATACGCAGTATTTT. Protein product: CASTFPSDTQYF. The chain has TRBV5-8 and TRBJ2-3; D not certain. The germline gives CDR1 SGHTS, CDR2 YDEGEE. This CDR3 is 12 amino acids long. Trimming stripped 6 bases from V and 6 bases from J, with 11 bases between.

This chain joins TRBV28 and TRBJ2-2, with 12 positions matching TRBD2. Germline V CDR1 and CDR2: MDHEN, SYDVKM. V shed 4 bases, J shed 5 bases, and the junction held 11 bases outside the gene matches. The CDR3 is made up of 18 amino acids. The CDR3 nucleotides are TGTGCCAGCAGTTGGACCCGACTAGCGGGAGTTGGAACCGGGGAGCTGTTTTTT. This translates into CASSWTRLAGVGTGELFF.

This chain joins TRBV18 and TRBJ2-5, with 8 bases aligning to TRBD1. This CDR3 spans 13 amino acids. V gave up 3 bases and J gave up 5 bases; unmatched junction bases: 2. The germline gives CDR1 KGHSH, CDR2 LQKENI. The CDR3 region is CASSPTGVETQYF. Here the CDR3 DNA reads TGTGCCAGCTCACCGACAGGGGTCGAGACCCAGTACTTC.

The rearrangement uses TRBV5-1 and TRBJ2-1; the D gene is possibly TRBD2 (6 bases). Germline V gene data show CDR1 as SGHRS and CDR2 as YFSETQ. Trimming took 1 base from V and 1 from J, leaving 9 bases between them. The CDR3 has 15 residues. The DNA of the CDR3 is TGCGCCAGCAGCTTGACGGGAGCTTCCTACAATGAGCAGTTCTTC. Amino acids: CASSLTGASYNEQFF.

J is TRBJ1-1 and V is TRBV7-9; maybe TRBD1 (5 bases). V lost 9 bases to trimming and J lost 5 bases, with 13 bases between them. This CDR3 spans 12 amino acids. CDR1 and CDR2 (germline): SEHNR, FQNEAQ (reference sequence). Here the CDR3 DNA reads TGTGCCAGTGAGGACGGGGGGACTGAAGCTTTCTTT. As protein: CASEDGGTEAFF.

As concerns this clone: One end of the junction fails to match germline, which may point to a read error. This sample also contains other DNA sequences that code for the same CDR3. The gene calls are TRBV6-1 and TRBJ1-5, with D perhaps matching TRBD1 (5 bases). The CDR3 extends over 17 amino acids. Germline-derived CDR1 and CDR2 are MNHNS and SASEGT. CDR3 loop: CASSVRAGPLSNQPQHF. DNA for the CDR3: TGTGCCAGCAGTGTTCGGGCAGGGCCTCTTAGCAATCAGCCCCAACATTTT.

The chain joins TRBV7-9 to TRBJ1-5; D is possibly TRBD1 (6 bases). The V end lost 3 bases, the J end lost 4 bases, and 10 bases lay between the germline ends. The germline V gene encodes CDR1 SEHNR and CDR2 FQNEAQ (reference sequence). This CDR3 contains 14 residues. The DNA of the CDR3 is TGTGCCAGCAGCTTCGCGCAGGGGAATCAGCCCCAGCATTTT. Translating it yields CASSFAQGNQPQHF. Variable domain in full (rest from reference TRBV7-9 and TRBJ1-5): DTGVSQNPRHKITKRGQNVTFRCDPISEHNRLYWYRQTLGQGPEFLTYFQNEAQLEKSRLLSDRFSAERPKGSFSTLEIQRTEQGDSAMYLCASSFAQGNQPQHFGDGTRLSIL.

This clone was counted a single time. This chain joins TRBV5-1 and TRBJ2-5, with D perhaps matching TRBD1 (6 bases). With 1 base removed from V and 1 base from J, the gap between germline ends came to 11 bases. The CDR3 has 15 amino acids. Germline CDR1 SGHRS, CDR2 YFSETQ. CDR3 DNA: TGCGCCAGCAGCTTGTTTGGACAGTTCCAAGAGACCCAGTACTTC. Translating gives CASSLFGQFQETQYF.

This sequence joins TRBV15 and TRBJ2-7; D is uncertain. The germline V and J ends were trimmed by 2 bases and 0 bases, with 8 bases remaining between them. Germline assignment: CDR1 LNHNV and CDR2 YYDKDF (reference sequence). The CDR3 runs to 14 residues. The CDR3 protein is CATSRSSSSYEQYF. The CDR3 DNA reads TGTGCCACCAGCAGATCCTCGAGCTCCTACGAGCAGTACTTC.

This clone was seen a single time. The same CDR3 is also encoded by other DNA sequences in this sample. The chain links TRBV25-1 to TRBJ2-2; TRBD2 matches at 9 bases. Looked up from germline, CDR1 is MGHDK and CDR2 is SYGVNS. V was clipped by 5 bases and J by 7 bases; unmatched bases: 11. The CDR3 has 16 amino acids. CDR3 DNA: TGTGCCAGCAGTCTGCGGGGGGGCCTCGGACACGGGGAGCTGTTTTTT. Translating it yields CASSLRGGLGHGELFF.

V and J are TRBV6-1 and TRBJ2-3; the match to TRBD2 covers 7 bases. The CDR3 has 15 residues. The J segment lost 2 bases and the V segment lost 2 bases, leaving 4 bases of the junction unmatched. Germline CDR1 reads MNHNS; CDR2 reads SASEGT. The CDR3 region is CASSELLANTDTQYF. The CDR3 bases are TGTGCCAGCAGTGAACTACTAGCGAACACAGATACGCAGTATTTT.

The CDR3 sequence is CASSSPGGWQPQHF. CDR3 in DNA: TGTGCCAGCAGTTCACCGGGGGGTTGGCAGCCCCAGCATTTT. The rearrangement links TRBV6-6 to TRBJ1-5; tentative D call: TRBD1 (5 bases). Between the trimmed V and J ends, which lost 4 bases and 7 bases, there was a span of 14 bases. The germline gives CDR1 MNHNY, CDR2 SVGAGI (reference sequence). This CDR3 has 14 amino acids.

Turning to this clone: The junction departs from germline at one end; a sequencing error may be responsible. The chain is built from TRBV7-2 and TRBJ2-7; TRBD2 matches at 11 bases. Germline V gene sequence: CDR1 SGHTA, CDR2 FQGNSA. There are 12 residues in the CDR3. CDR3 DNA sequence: TGCGCCATAGCGGGAGGGCCATACGAGCAGTACTTC. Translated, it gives CAIAGGPYEQYF. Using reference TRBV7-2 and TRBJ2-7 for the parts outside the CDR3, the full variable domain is GAGVSQSPSNKVTEKGKDVELRCDPISGHTALYWYRQSLGQGLEFLIYFQGNSAPDKSGLPSDRFSAERTGGSVSTLTIQRTQQEDSAVYLCAIAGGPYEQYFGPGTRLTVT.

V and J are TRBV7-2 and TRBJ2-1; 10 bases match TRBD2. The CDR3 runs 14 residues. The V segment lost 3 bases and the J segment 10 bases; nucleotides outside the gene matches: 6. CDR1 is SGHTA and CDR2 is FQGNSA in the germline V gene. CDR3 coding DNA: TGTGCCAGCAGCTTTGGGACTAGCGCGGGAGAGCAGTTCTTC. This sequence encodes CASSFGTSAGEQFF.

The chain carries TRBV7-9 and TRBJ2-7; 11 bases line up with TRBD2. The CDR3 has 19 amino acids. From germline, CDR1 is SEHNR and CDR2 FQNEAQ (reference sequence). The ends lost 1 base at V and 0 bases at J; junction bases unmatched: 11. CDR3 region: CASSLGVYGGTSGSYEQYF. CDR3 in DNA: TGTGCCAGCAGCTTAGGCGTCTATGGCGGGACTAGCGGCTCCTACGAGCAGTACTTC.

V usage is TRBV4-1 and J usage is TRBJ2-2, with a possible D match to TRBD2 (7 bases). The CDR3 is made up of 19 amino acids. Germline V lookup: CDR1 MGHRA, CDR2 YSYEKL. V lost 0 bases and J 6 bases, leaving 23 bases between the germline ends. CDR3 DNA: TGCGCCAGCAGCCAAGAACCAGAGGGAGGGGGGACATGGGCCGGGGAGCTGTTTTTT. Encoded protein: CASSQEPEGGGTWAGELFF.

This chain's CDR3 is CASSSGGLNTEAFF. CDR3 nucleotides: TGCGCCAGCAGCTCTGGGGGCCTGAACACTGAAGCTTTCTTT. The chain employs TRBV4-1 and TRBJ1-1, with a tentative D call TRBD1 (6 bases). The V end was cut by 5 bases, the J end by 0 bases, with 10 bases between. The V gene's germline CDR1 is MGHRA and CDR2 YSYEKL. There are 14 residues in the CDR3.

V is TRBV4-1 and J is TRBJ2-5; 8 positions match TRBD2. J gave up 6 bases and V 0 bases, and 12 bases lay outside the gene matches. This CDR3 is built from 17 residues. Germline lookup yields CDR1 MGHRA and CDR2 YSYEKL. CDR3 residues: CASSQEFSGGPVQTQYF. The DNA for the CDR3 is TGCGCCAGCAGCCAAGAGTTCTCGGGGGGGCCGGTACAGACCCAGTACTTC.

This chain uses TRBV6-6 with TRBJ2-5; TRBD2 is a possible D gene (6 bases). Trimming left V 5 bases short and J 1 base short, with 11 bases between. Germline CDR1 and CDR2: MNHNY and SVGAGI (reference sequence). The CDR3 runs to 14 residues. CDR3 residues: CASSPGTLQETQYF. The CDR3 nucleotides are TGTGCCAGCAGTCCCGGGACTCTCCAAGAGACCCAGTACTTC.

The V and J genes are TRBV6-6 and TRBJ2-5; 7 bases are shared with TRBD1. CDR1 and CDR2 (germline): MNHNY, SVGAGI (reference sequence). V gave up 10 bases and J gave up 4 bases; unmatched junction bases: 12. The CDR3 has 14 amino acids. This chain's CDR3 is CATYRGSGGETQYF. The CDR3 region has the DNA TGTGCCACATACAGGGGTTCGGGTGGAGAGACCCAGTACTTC.

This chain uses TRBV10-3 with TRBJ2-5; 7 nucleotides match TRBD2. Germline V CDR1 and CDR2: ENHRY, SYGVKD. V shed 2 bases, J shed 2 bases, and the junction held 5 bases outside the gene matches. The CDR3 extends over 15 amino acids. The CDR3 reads CAISEPQRGQETQYF. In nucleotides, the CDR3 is TGTGCCATCAGTGAGCCTCAGCGGGGTCAAGAGACCCAGTACTTC.

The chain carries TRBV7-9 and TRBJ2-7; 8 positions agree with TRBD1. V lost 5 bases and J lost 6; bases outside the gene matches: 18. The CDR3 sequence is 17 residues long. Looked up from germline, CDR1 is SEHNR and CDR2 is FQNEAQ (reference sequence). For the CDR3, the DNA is TGTGCCAGCAGCGCACCTCGGAGGGACAGGCCAGGTGGCGAGCAGTACTTC. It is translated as CASSAPRRDRPGGEQYF.

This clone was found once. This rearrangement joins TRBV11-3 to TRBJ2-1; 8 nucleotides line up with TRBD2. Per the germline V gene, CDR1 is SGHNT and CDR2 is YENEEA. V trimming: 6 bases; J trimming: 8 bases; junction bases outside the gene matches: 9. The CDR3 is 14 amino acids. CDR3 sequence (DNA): TGTGCCAGCAGTCAGCCGGGGGGGTTCCATGAGCAGTTCTTC. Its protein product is CASSQPGGFHEQFF.

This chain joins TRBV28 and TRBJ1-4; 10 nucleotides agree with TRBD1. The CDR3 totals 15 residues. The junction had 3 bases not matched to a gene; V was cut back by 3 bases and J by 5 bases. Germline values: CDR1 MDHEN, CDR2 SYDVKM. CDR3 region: CASSFPDRGNEKLFF. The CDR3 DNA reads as TGTGCCAGCAGTTTCCCGGACAGGGGGAATGAAAAACTGTTTTTT.